This T cell receptor (beta chain) comes out of a study of T cells in tumors after PD-1 blockade. Overall study: Some patients also took daily vismodegib 150 mg during anti-PD-1 treatment.

The V segment lost 5 bases and the J segment 1 base; nucleotides outside the gene matches: 5. The CDR3 has 15 amino acids. Germline loops: CDR1 MNHEY, CDR2 SMNVEV (reference sequence). Sequencing was performed with immunoSEQ multiplex PCR; in TCRdb, only in-frame clones are kept and a portion is missing. The sample lists approximately 63,000 clones; about 74% were seen once. This receptor was identified in a human donor with basal cell carcinoma. The sample here was PBMCs, taken after anti-PD-1 treatment. This chain connects TRBV27 to TRBJ2-1; TRBD1 matches at 7 bases. The CDR3, as DNA: TGTGCCAGCAGTCACTCAGGGGGATCCTACAATGAGCAGTTCTTC. Translation: CASSHSGGSYNEQFF.